These T cell receptor beta chains were read from a single sample in a study of graft-versus-host responses after intestinal transplantation. Clones were read by immunoSEQ multiplex PCR, and TCRdb kept only the in-frame ones, dropping some. The sample records about 17,000 clones, roughly 80% being singletons. The sample consisted of ileum tissue, taken approximately 110 days after intestinal transplant. The receptors here all came from a human patient who received an intestinal transplant, so some T cells may come from the graft donor. CDR3s include the opening cysteine and the closing phenylalanine or tryptophan. A D gene is named only where the DNA matches it firmly. Expanded clones are given a class, and other clones once, few, many or no size at all.

clone size,J gene,D gene,V gene,CDR3 DNA,CDR3 protein
.,TRBJ2-1,.,TRBV7-2,TGTGCCAGCAGCCCCTTGATAGCGAGCTCCTACAATGAGCAGTTCTTC,CASSPLIASSYNEQFF
.,TRBJ2-2,TRBD1,TRBV2,TGTGCCAGCAGTGGACAGGGGATAAACACCGGGGAGCTGTTTTTT,CASSGQGINTGELFF
few,TRBJ2-2,TRBD2,TRBV5-8,TGTGCCAGCAGCCACCCCGGGACTAGCAGTTACACCGGGGAGCTGTTTTTT,CASSHPGTSSYTGELFF
.,TRBJ1-1,TRBD1,TRBV11-3,TGTGCCAGCAGCTGGGACAGCTACAACTCTGTAGCTTTCTTT,CASSWDSYNSVAFF
few,TRBJ2-2,TRBD2,TRBV7-8,TGTGCCAGCAGCCACCCCGGGACTAGCAGTTACACCGGGGAGCTGTTTTTT,CASSHPGTSSYTGELFF
.,TRBJ2-1,TRBD2,TRBV27,TGTGCCAGCAGTAGGGGACTAGCGCCTTACAATGAGCAGTTCTTC,CASSRGLAPYNEQFF
.,TRBJ1-5,TRBD1,TRBV28,TGTGCCAGCAGTTCCGACAGGGCGGAACAGCCCCAGCATTTT,CASSSDRAEQPQHF
.,TRBJ1-6,TRBD1,TRBV7-3,TGTGCCAGCAGCTTAGCCCACAGGGGGCGGGTAGGCTCCTATAATTCACCCCTCCACTTT,CASSLAHRGRVGSYNSPLHF
.,TRBJ1-1,TRBD1,TRBV28,TGTGCCAGCAGTTTGACAGGGGGCCTTGGCACTGAAGCTTTCTTT,CASSLTGGLGTEAFF
.,TRBJ2-2,.,TRBV12-2,TGTGCAAGTCGCTTAGCTATTTGGTCCGCCGGGGAGCTGTTTTTT,CASRLAIWSAGELFF
.,TRBJ2-1,TRBD2,TRBV6-5,TGTGCCAGCAGTTACACTAGCGGGAGTTTAAGGAATGAGCAGTTCTTC,CASSYTSGSLRNEQFF
few,TRBJ2-2,.,TRBV4-2,TGTGCCAGCAGCCAAGAGGCATGGGGTTGGGAGAACACCGGGGAGCTGTTTTTT,CASSQEAWGWENTGELFF
few,TRBJ2-7,TRBD1,TRBV6-6,TGTGCCAGCAGTTGGACAGGGGTATCCTACGAGCAGTACTTC,CASSWTGVSYEQYF
.,TRBJ2-1,.,TRBV20-1,TGCAGTGCGCACAATGAGCAGTTCTTC,CSAHNEQFF
few,TRBJ2-7,.,TRBV28,TGTGCCAGCAGGACCAGGGCCCTCTACGAGCAGTACTTC,CASRTRALYEQYF
.,TRBJ2-5,TRBD2,TRBV7-2,TGTGCCAGCAGCCAGGGCCCAGCAGCGGGGTTACAAGAGACCCAGTACTTC,CASSQGPAAGLQETQYF
.,TRBJ1-1,.,TRBV6-5,TGTGCCAGCAGGGGGCCAGGGGTGAACACTGAAGCTTTCTTT,CASRGPGVNTEAFF
.,TRBJ1-1,.,TRBV7-6,TGTGCCAGCAGCCCGAGGATGAACCCCACTGAAGCTTTCTTT,CASSPRMNPTEAFF
.,TRBJ2-7,.,TRBV27,TGTGCCAGCACTTGGGCCATCCGGACTCTGCCGTCCGAGCAGTACTTC,CASTWAIRTLPSEQYF